Listed below are T cell receptor beta chains from one sample, sequenced in a study of blood T cell repertoires in COVID-19. Assay: immunoSEQ multiplex PCR; the TCRdb copy retains only in-frame clones and omits some. Here the sample spans approximately 100,000 clones, roughly 80% being singletons. Specimen: peripheral blood. The source of these receptors is an elderly woman with active or convalescent COVID-19. Each CDR3 is given without its conserved first and last residue.

TRBJ2-1,TRBV6-2/TRBV6-3,ASSLIGTGGYNEQF
TRBJ2-4,TRBV2,ASSGGGKNIQY
TRBJ2-5,TRBV18,ASSPPTLTGETQY
TRBJ2-2,TRBV4-3,ASSPRQGVGGELF
TRBJ2-7,TRBV19,ASSPPGLAYEQY
TRBJ2-7,TRBV12-3/TRBV12-4,ASSSLSYEQY
TRBJ2-2,TRBV18,ASSSGTSWSGELF
TRBJ1-1,TRBV29-1,SAPSQGTEAF
TRBJ2-7,TRBV11-2,ASSLAGVYEQY
TRBJ1-1,TRBV5-1,ASSMDESAAWDTEAF
TRBJ2-4,TRBV11-2,ASSADSIQY
TRBJ2-7,TRBV7-2,ASSFTSVGEQY
TRBJ1-6,TRBV5-1,ASRRPTGQGNSPLH
TRBJ1-2,TRBV18,ASSWRASFGYT
TRBJ1-2,TRBV28,ALYQGYGYT
TRBJ1-3,TRBV4-2,ASSQGSSGNTIY
TRBJ1-4,TRBV7-2,ASSPSRTNEKLF
TRBJ1-1,TRBV14,ASSQGAGRGTEAF
TRBJ2-3,TRBV7-2,ASSPLAGNTDTQY
TRBJ2-2,TRBV30,AWSKDTGTGELF
TRBJ2-7,TRBV3-1/TRBV3-2,ASSQDEGYEQY
TRBJ2-3,TRBV7-2,ASSLFEGGLDTQY
TRBJ2-2,TRBV7-3,ASSLRKQGLRADGELF
TRBJ1-5,TRBV9,ASSRQGGSNQPQH
TRBJ1-6,TRBV30,AWELGVSGSPLH
TRBJ2-7,TRBV19,ASSTSSGRDYEQY
TRBJ2-3,TRBV2,ASRAGLAGTDTQY
TRBJ2-5,TRBV11-3,ASSLHRGQETQY
TRBJ2-2,TRBV7-6,ASSFPTRGDTNTGELF
TRBJ2-7,TRBV3-1/TRBV3-2,ASSHGFRGWY
TRBJ2-2,TRBV5-4,ASSLKWGDTGELF
TRBJ1-5,TRBV5-6,ASSLDAAGGNQPQH
TRBJ1-6,TRBV27,ASSLSPPAGTNSPLH
TRBJ2-2,TRBV5-1,ASSLDRGATGELF
TRBJ2-5,TRBV9,ASSVAPRGRQGETQY
TRBJ2-2,TRBV7-7,ASSLAGGTNTGELF
TRBJ2-2,TRBV6-6,ASELGTANTGELF
TRBJ1-3,TRBV19,ASSPGSVSGNTIY
TRBJ2-5,TRBV10-3,AISARGGMETQY
TRBJ2-5,TRBV5-1,ASSLGTPQETQY
TRBJ2-2,TRBV7-9,ASSFGRGLTGELF
TRBJ1-5,TRBV7-2,ASSSYNQPQH
TRBJ2-1,TRBV7-2,ASSLRGRANVDEQF
TRBJ2-7,TRBV5-5,ASSPGLVHEQY
TRBJ2-1,TRBV4-3,ASSQVQALTSGRAYNEQF
TRBJ2-3,TRBV11-3,ASSLVAGGTDTQY
TRBJ2-3,TRBV2,ASTRLSGTDTQY
TRBJ1-5,TRBV12-5,ASGFDPDRDSNQPQH
TRBJ1-2,TRBV2,ASGREATYGYT
TRBJ1-5,TRBV27,ASSPSRDQPQH
TRBJ2-5,TRBV2,ASSVGAGSQETQY
TRBJ2-3,TRBV3-1/TRBV3-2,ASRLAGSDTQY
TRBJ1-2,TRBV27,ASSLIMGYT
TRBJ1-2,TRBV10-3,AISEFAGADYGYT